These T cell receptor beta chains were read from a single sample in a study of OX40 agonist ivuxolimab in advanced cancers. Data came from immunoSEQ multiplex PCR; TCRdb stores just in-frame clones and leaves some out. The table has about 73,000 clones, more than 80% seen once. The sample in question was CD4+ or CD8+ T cells sorted from blood, obtained in a trial of the OX40 agonist ivuxolimab. The receptor source for this set is an adult with an advanced solid tumor such as melanoma, head and neck, liver or kidney cancer. Both conserved end residues are part of each CDR3. The order of the fields is J gene, D gene, V gene, clone size, CDR3 DNA, CDR3 protein. The D gene is left open where the match is weak. Size is stated for part of the rows, as once, few or many counts, or as a class when the clone is expanded.

>TRBJ2-1|NA|TRBV5-1|NA
TGCGCCAGCAGCTTCGGACTGGAGGAAGGAGAGCAGTTCTTC
CASSFGLEEGEQFF
>TRBJ2-2|TRBD1|TRBV15|once
TGTGCCACCAGCGGACAGGGAAGGAACACCGGGGAGCTGTTTTTT
CATSGQGRNTGELFF
>TRBJ2-3|TRBD2|TRBV2|NA
TGTGCCAGCACAACTAGCGGGTATCGCACAGATACGCAGTATTTT
CASTTSGYRTDTQYF
>TRBJ2-7|NA|TRBV6-6|NA
TGTGCCAGCAGTTACCCGGACACCTACGAGCAGTACTTC
CASSYPDTYEQYF
>TRBJ2-7|NA|TRBV6-5|NA
TGTGCCAGCAGTTCTCAATCTGGGTTCGAACTCTTC
CASSSQSGFELF
>TRBJ2-1|NA|TRBV5-8|NA
TGTGCCAGCAGCGTCCAAGTGGGCTCCTACAATGAGCAGTTCTTC
CASSVQVGSYNEQFF
>TRBJ2-3|NA|TRBV9|NA
TGTGCCAGCAGCGTACCCGGGATAGATACGCAGTATTTT
CASSVPGIDTQYF
>TRBJ2-7|TRBD1|TRBV7-2|NA
TGTGCCAGCCAAAGGGGGGCAGGGGGCGATTACGAGCAGTACTTC
CASQRGAGGDYEQYF
>TRBJ2-7|TRBD1|TRBV29-1|NA
TGCAGCATCCGACAGGGCATCGGCCACGAGCAGTACTTC
CSIRQGIGHEQYF
>TRBJ1-1|NA|TRBV7-2|NA
TGTGCCAGCAGCTTAAGAGCTTACAACACTGAAGCTTTCTTT
CASSLRAYNTEAFF
>TRBJ1-1|TRBD1|TRBV7-9|NA
TGTGCCAGCAGCTTGGGACAGCACACTGAAGCTTTCTTT
CASSLGQHTEAFF
>TRBJ2-1|TRBD2|TRBV18|NA
TGTGCCAGCTCACAAGACAGGGCTCGGACTAGCGGGCAGAGTACGAGAGATGAGCAGTTCTTC
CASSQDRARTSGQSTRDEQFF